A selection of T cell receptor beta chains follows, all from one sample in a study of cytomegalovirus exposure and HLA in healthy donors. Profiled with immunoSEQ multiplex PCR; TCRdb holds only in-frame clones, not every one. The table includes about 92,000 clones, around 74% detected once. Source material: PBMCs. The receptors stem from a man aged 50 or older in good health and CMV-seropositive. The CDR3 runs from the conserved cysteine through the conserved F or W.

>TRBJ1-2|TRBV7-2
CASSYQPGTGLWYTF
>TRBJ1-2|TRBV27
CASSVRQGRGYTF
>TRBJ1-1|TRBV4-1
CASSQHPTGAGTEAFF
>TRBJ2-5|TRBV5-1
CASRKGGETQYF
>TRBJ1-6|TRBV7-9
CASSLGGGGRVYSPLHF
>TRBJ2-7|TRBV28
CASRPSSGGGYEQYF
>TRBJ1-2|TRBV19
CASRGQGSDYGYTF
>.|TRBV29-1
CSVGSRGAYEQYF
>TRBJ2-5|TRBV28
CASRAGTFQETQYF
>TRBJ2-7|TRBV19
CATRAGNTYEQYF
>TRBJ2-1|TRBV30
CAWSVRGLAAIGEQFF
>TRBJ2-1|TRBV6-5
CASSSGHYNEQFF
>TRBJ2-2|TRBV11-1
CASSLRRSTGELFF
>TRBJ2-7|TRBV18
CASSRTGMNEQYF
>TRBJ1-2|TRBV7-2
CASSPNPGQGGYTF
>TRBJ2-3|TRBV19
CASSPSTSGGADTQYF
>TRBJ1-6|TRBV13
CASSRGGNSPLNF
>TRBJ1-2|TRBV7-2
CASSLGTGNYGYPF
>TRBJ1-2|TRBV7-2
CASSLSGSYGYTF
>TRBJ2-7|TRBV13
CASSFRLAVSYEQYF
>TRBJ2-7|TRBV5-1
CASSLADTTGSYEQYF
>TRBJ2-2|TRBV7-9
CASSLPRAANTGELFF
>TRBJ2-5|TRBV19
CASRKAGEYGQYF
>TRBJ2-1|TRBV2
CASSVRADRYNEQFF
>TRBJ2-3|TRBV18
CASSPSGSDTQYF
>TRBJ1-5|TRBV7-9
CASSSTGTLAQPQHF
>TRBJ1-1|TRBV5-1
CASRDRALNTEAFF
>TRBJ2-6|TRBV9
CASSAPRSGNVLTF
>TRBJ1-4|TRBV18
CASSRGLGEKLFF
>TRBJ1-2|TRBV4-1
CASSHHRDRGLANYGYTF
>TRBJ1-4|TRBV7-9
CSSSSRGEGEKLFF
>TRBJ2-7|TRBV5-4
CASSSSGGLYEQYF
>TRBJ2-2|TRBV30
CAWSRLVAGVGELFF
>TRBJ2-7|TRBV5-4
CASGDKGAFNEQYF
>TRBJ1-4|TRBV5-1
CASSFRDRGSGNEKLFF
>TRBJ2-5|TRBV7-9
CASSPPIFGDTQETQYF
>TRBJ1-5|TRBV2
CASRRSHSNQPQHF
>TRBJ2-1|TRBV9
CASSVPTDEQFF
>TRBJ1-1|TRBV2
CATHAGVGDTEAFF
>TRBJ1-2|TRBV19
CASSTTGAPYGYTF
>TRBJ1-2|TRBV6-4
CASRPLGDRGYGYTF
>TRBJ2-7|TRBV10-2
CASSDGRGYYEQYF
>TRBJ1-5|TRBV7-2
CASSLTGSNQPQHF
>TRBJ1-1|TRBV18
CASSMDRNTEAFF
>TRBJ1-4|TRBV6-1
CASSEADRGREKLFF
>TRBJ2-6|TRBV4-2
CASSHPRAGGLGANVLTF
>TRBJ2-5|TRBV11-2
CASTIGGIGETQYF
>TRBJ1-1|TRBV9
CASSVEHRSEAFF
>TRBJ2-5|TRBV29-1
CSVPDRGWIETQYF
>TRBJ2-1|TRBV5-1
CASSLGAGERVSYNEQFF
>TRBJ2-7|TRBV10-3
CAISDRQYYEQYF
>TRBJ1-2|TRBV19
CASSIDSSASNYGYTF
>TRBJ2-3|TRBV7-3
CASSLTSWGGGADTQYF
>TRBJ1-4|TRBV6-5
CASSFSGTGSNEKLFF